This T cell receptor beta chain was profiled in a study of response to subunit inactivated influenza vaccine. Each CDR3 protein is one row after TCRdb ran MiXCR on the RT-PCR reads. The sample consists of 800,000 or so distinct CDR3 sequences, around 20% of them appearing once. This clonotype has only a few counts. The germline V gene has CDR1 SGHTA and CDR2 FQGNSA. The V segment lost 3 bases and the J segment 0 bases; nucleotides outside the gene matches: 5. CDR3 size: 16 residues. Specimen: PBMCs from blood, collected 4 to 6 days after vaccination. This receptor was taken from a man in his fifties or sixties who received an inactivated influenza vaccine. The V gene is TRBV7-2, the J gene TRBJ2-3; 8 bases fit TRBD2. The CDR3 DNA is TGTGCCAGCAGCTTCCGGGGGGGGCTTAGCACAGATACGCAGTATTTT. Translated: CASSFRGGLSTDTQYF.